This T cell receptor beta chain was recovered during a study of blood T cell repertoires in COVID-19 (dated by TCRdb to the early 2020s). With respect to the entire study: Samples from collaborators originated in the United States, Italy and Spain and spanned both the acute and convalescent phases of COVID-19. The samples were drawn from the first 160 participants of the ongoing ImmuneRACE study and from some 1,300 subjects provided by 6 global collaborators. A de-identified subject ID, COVID-19 status, age in years and sex were almost always included in the sample metadata. Deeply sampled blood TCRbeta repertoires from subjects exposed to, actively infected with, or recovered from COVID-19 were included in the dataset. Where available, HLA class I and class II types were taken from metadata supplied by the sample provider and were not determined by assay-based typing. The prospective study material was composed of cDNA or gDNA derived from T cells, B-cell-depleted T cells, or PBMCs. A freely available public database, intended as a resource for researchers studying the immune response to SARS-CoV-2, is where the repertoires were released. General study outcomes and caveats: How much clinical and demographic metadata was included differed by source and by participant, and the metadata was provided uncurated.

At one collaborating source in Seattle, patients were enrolled during active infection and were followed longitudinally through the course of disease. The collaborating institutions used their own protocols to collect whole blood in K2EDTA tubes. For TCRbeta analysis, collaborators shipped samples in one of three forms: frozen whole blood, isolated PBMCs, or DNA extracted from either of those sample types. Of note for this clone: The target of this receptor is not known. Nothing much larger sits one base from this clone, and base qualities are not available.

A distance of 8 bases separates the germline ends of V and J, which lose 4 bases and 1 base respectively. Taken from the germline V gene, the CDR1 and CDR2 loops are MNHEY and SVGAGI. From the cysteine through the phenylalanine, the CDR3 covers 14 amino acids. Of all the DNA, just the CDR3 is kept, 42 bases in frame from base 1. TCRbeta CDR3 regions were amplified from genomic DNA by means of the immunoSEQ Assay, a bias-controlled multiplex PCR. Per the authors' processing: The number of nucleated cells in each sample was estimated by amplification of reference gene primers within the assay. To quantify the absolute abundance of each unique TCRbeta CDR3 rearrangement, sequence reads were collapsed and filtered. For each sample, productive Simpson clonality was calculated by taking the square root of Simpson's diversity index across productive rearrangements. What TCRdb holds here is the immuneACCESS table cut down to in-frame rearrangements. Part of the clones is not present; checked against another copy, under half of the missing clones reflect an unresolved V gene, and the others are unexplained. V and J calls and clone size are given by that table; D and trimming were obtained from the DNA. Here the sample has about 160,000 clones; 70% to 90% occur a single time. The top ten constitute roughly 8.3% of the sample.

The rearrangement combines TRBV6-5 with TRBJ1-5; no D gene can be assigned with confidence. Sequenced input: peripheral blood. The origin of this receptor is a woman between 55 and 75 years old with COVID-19, enrolled during active disease. The DNA sequence is TGTGCCAGCAGTTCTCCCAGGAGCAATCAGCCCCAGCATTTT. This gives the protein CASSSPRSNQPQHF.